These 26 T cell receptor beta chains share one sample of origin, sequenced in a study of glioma-infiltrating T cells after dendritic cell vaccination. The assay was immunoSEQ multiplex PCR, and TCRdb's table has in-frame clones only and misses some. The top ten hold under 2.5% of the sample, which has tens of thousands of clones, more than 65% seen once. The sample was blood, taken before dendritic cell vaccination. The receptors stem from a human donor with glioblastoma.

This clone was recorded a few times. The rearrangement links TRBV5-6 to TRBJ1-1; D remains unclear. The CDR3 is made up of 15 amino acids. V lost 5 bases, J lost 0 bases, and 14 bases lay in between. Germline V gives CDR1 SGHDT, CDR2 YYEEEE. CDR3 protein: CASSFGSLMNTEAFF. The CDR3 DNA reads as TGTGCCAGCAGTTTTGGTAGTTTAATGAACACTGAAGCTTTCTTT. The whole variable domain, remainder taken from reference TRBV5-6 and TRBJ1-1, is DAGVTQSPTHLIKTRGQQVTLRCSPKSGHDTVSWYQQALGQGPQFIFQYYEEEERQRGNFPDRFSGHQFPNYSSELNVNALLLGDSALYLCASSFGSLMNTEAFFGQGTRLTVV.

V and J are TRBV11-1 and TRBJ2-5; possible D gene TRBD1, 6 bases. Trimming shortened V by 5 bases and J by 12 bases, and 22 bases separated the two germline ends. CDR3 length: 14 amino acids. Per the germline V gene, CDR1 is SGHAT and CDR2 is FQDESV (reference sequence). The CDR3 nucleotides are TGTGCCAGCAGCCCCCTCGGACAGAATAAGATAAAGTACTTC. It yields the protein CASSPLGQNKIKYF.

In its sample, this clone was seen a few times. The V and J genes are TRBV2 and TRBJ2-7; 8 bases are a match to TRBD1. Germline CDR1 is SNHLY and CDR2 is FYNNEI. The CDR3 covers 14 residues. V trimming: 5 bases; J trimming: 2 bases; junction bases outside the gene matches: 5. CDR3 residues: CASSPTGAPYEQYF. For the CDR3, the DNA is TGTGCCAGCAGTCCGACAGGGGCTCCCTACGAGCAGTACTTC. The full variable domain, its missing parts supplied by reference TRBV2 and TRBJ2-7, is EPEVTQTPSHQVTQMGQEVILRCVPISNHLYFYWYRQILGQKVEFLVSFYNNEISEKSEIFDDQFSVERPDGSNFTLKIRSTKLEDSAMYFCASSPTGAPYEQYFGPGTRLTVT.

This clone has a handful of counts. The chain has TRBV18 and TRBJ2-2; perhaps TRBD2 as D (6 bases). The CDR3 is 15 residues long. Germline CDR1 is KGHSH and CDR2 is LQKENI. V lost 2 bases and J lost 8, with 15 bases in between. CDR3 in DNA: TGTGCCAGCTCACCATCATCGGGAGTTAGTGGGGAGCTGTTTTTT. Protein sequence: CASSPSSGVSGELFF.

This sequence joins TRBV30 and TRBJ2-1, with 7 positions matching TRBD2. Germline values: CDR1 GTSNPN, CDR2 SVGIG (reference sequence). This CDR3 is built from 15 residues. V dropped 0 bases and J dropped 2; count of bases not matched to a gene: 4. DNA of the CDR3: TGTGCCTGGAGTGTACGGGCGGGGGCCTACAATGAGCAGTTCTTC. Its protein product is CAWSVRAGAYNEQFF.

This chain joins TRBV18 and TRBJ1-2; tentative D call: TRBD1 (6 bases). The V and J ends lost 3 bases and 5 bases respectively, with 19 bases between them. The germline gives CDR1 KGHSH, CDR2 LQKENI. The CDR3 runs to 16 residues. The chain's CDR3 is CASSPLTGIDWYGYTF. In DNA form, the CDR3 reads TGTGCCAGCTCACCTCTAACAGGGATTGATTGGTATGGCTACACCTTC.

This chain uses TRBV29-1 with TRBJ1-6; D call uncertain. Germline V lookup: CDR1 SQVTM, CDR2 ANQGSEA. Between the trimmed V and J ends, which lost 6 bases and 5 bases, there was a span of 17 bases. The CDR3 runs to 15 residues. The CDR3 DNA sequence: TGCAGCGTCGCCGAGGACCGGGGTGATAATTCACCCCTCCACTTT. This sequence encodes CSVAEDRGDNSPLHF.

The CDR3 DNA is TGTGCCAGCAGCTTTTACACAGATACGCAGTATTTT. Translating gives CASSFYTDTQYF. The chain combines TRBV5-4 with TRBJ2-3; D is unresolved. The CDR3 runs to 12 residues. CDR1 and CDR2 (germline): SGHNT, YYREEE (reference sequence). Trimming took 2 bases from V and 2 from J, leaving 3 bases between them.

As concerns this clone: Other nucleotide sequences from this sample produce the same CDR3. The CDR3, as DNA: TGCAGCGTTGCAGGGTCTGGGGCCAACGTCCTGACTTTC. This translates into CSVAGSGANVLTF. The chain employs TRBV29-1 and TRBJ2-6, with a possible D match to TRBD1 (5 bases). Trimming left V 4 bases short and J 1 base short, with 5 bases between. This CDR3 is built from 13 residues. Germline lookup yields CDR1 SQVTM and CDR2 ANQGSEA.

V usage is TRBV2 and J usage is TRBJ2-3; D ambiguous. V shed 4 bases and J shed 2 bases, with 7 bases lying between them. CDR1 is SNHLY and CDR2 is FYNNEI in the germline V gene. The CDR3 extends over 13 amino acids. CDR3 protein: CASSGQITDTQYF. For the CDR3, the DNA is TGTGCCAGCAGTGGGCAGATCACAGATACGCAGTATTTT.

In its sample, this clone was seen a few times. The V call is TRBV6-5, the J call TRBJ2-7; D is perhaps TRBD1 (6 bases). The length of the CDR3 is 15 residues. Looked up from germline, CDR1 is MNHEY and CDR2 is SVGAGI. The germline V and J ends were trimmed by 1 base and 5 bases, with 15 bases remaining between them. The DNA for the CDR3 is TGTGCCAGCAGTTACTTCAAGACAGGTTCTGACGAGCAGTACTTC. Translated, it gives CASSYFKTGSDEQYF.

This chain joins TRBV25-1 and TRBJ1-3; possibly TRBD1 for D (5 bases). V shed 6 bases and J shed 4 bases, with 10 bases lying between them. The CDR3 runs to 13 residues. CDR1 and CDR2 (germline): MGHDK, SYGVNS. The CDR3 is CASSTGGGNTIYF. In DNA form, the CDR3 reads TGTGCCAGCAGCACAGGTGGGGGAAACACCATATATTTT.

The chain carries TRBV5-5 and TRBJ2-1, with 7 positions matching TRBD1. The length of the CDR3 is 15 residues. Losses at the gene ends were 0 bases for V and 3 bases for J; bases not matched to a gene: 3. Per the germline V gene, CDR1 is SGHKS and CDR2 is YYEKEE (reference sequence). CDR3 region: CASSLVSGGYNEQFF. The DNA of the CDR3 is TGTGCCAGCAGCTTGGTGTCAGGGGGCTACAATGAGCAGTTCTTC.

Here the CDR3 reads CSARENTRAFF. CDR3 bases: TGCAGTGCTAGAGAGAATACACGAGCTTTCTTT. The chain links TRBV20-1 to TRBJ1-1, with D uncertain. V was pared by 0 bases and J by 10 bases, with 9 bases between. This CDR3 has 11 amino acids. Germline V gene lookup returns CDR1 DFQATT and CDR2 SNEGSKA (reference sequence).

The gene calls are TRBV5-1 and TRBJ2-3, with TRBD2 identical over 14 bases. Losses at the gene ends were 4 bases for V and 5 bases for J; bases not matched to a gene: 6. There are 16 residues in the CDR3. CDR1 SGHRS and CDR2 YFSETQ come from the germline V gene. CDR3: CASSIGTSGGGDTQYF. The CDR3 nucleotides read TGCGCCAGCAGCATAGGGACTAGCGGGGGAGGAGATACGCAGTATTTT.

The chain couples TRBV7-8 to TRBJ1-5; 12 bases align to TRBD1. The CDR3 loop spans 16 amino acids. CDR1 is SGHVS and CDR2 is FQNEAQ in the germline V gene. With V trimmed by 2 bases and J by 6 bases, 5 bases remained unmatched. As DNA, the CDR3 is TGTGCCAGCAGCTTATGGGGACAGGGGGCTGTTCAGCCCCAGCATTTT. It encodes CASSLWGQGAVQPQHF.

The chain employs TRBV5-1 and TRBJ2-1; 9 bases are shared with TRBD1. The CDR3 is 19 amino acids. J lost 1 base, V lost 2 bases, and 13 bases had no gene match. Germline V gives CDR1 SGHRS, CDR2 YFSETQ. This CDR3 is CASSLAGTGYVGSYNEQFF. The CDR3, as DNA: TGCGCCAGCAGCTTAGCCGGGACAGGGTATGTGGGGTCCTACAATGAGCAGTTCTTC.

The J gene is TRBJ2-1, the V gene TRBV11-3; 8 nucleotides agree with TRBD2. The CDR3 sequence is 16 residues long. V gave up 2 bases and J gave up 7 bases; unmatched junction bases: 10. The germline V gene has CDR1 SGHNT and CDR2 YENEEA. The CDR3 protein is CASSLFVSGGWNEQFF. The CDR3 DNA reads TGTGCCAGCAGCTTATTTGTCTCGGGAGGGTGGAATGAGCAGTTCTTC. The whole variable domain, filled in from reference TRBV11-3 and TRBJ2-1, reads EAGVVQSPRYKIIEKKQPVAFWCNPISGHNTLYWYLQNLGQGPELLIRYENEEAVDDSQLPKDRFSAERLKGVDSTLKIQPAELGDSAVYLCASSLFVSGGWNEQFFGPGTRLTVL.

The rearrangement uses TRBV5-1 and TRBJ1-2, with a tentative D call TRBD1 (5 bases). CDR1 is SGHRS and CDR2 is YFSETQ in the germline V gene. The CDR3 runs to 12 residues. The V gene lost 4 bases and the J gene lost 6 bases, with 10 bases spanning the gap. CDR3 nucleotide sequence: TGCGCCAGCAGCGAGGGGACTGATGGCTACACCTTC. Its translation is CASSEGTDGYTF.

The chain employs TRBV5-6 and TRBJ2-6; D possibly corresponds to TRBD1 (6 bases). The V end lost 0 bases, the J end lost 2 bases, and 15 bases lay between the germline ends. Germline CDR1 and CDR2: SGHDT and YYEEEE. CDR3 length: 18 residues. As DNA, the CDR3 is TGTGCCAGCAGCTTGGATTCAGGGGCCCAGGCTGGGGCCAACGTCCTGACTTTC. Residues: CASSLDSGAQAGANVLTF.

This chain links TRBV19 with TRBJ1-5; D might be TRBD1 (6 bases). V was pared by 9 bases and J by 4 bases, with 13 bases between. Germline V gene sequence: CDR1 LNHDA, CDR2 SQIVND (reference sequence). The CDR3 is 13 amino acids. The CDR3 loop reads CASTDSFNQPQHF. DNA for the CDR3: TGTGCCAGCACGGACAGTTTTAATCAGCCCCAGCATTTT. The full variable domain, in which reference TRBV19 and TRBJ1-5 provide the parts outside the CDR3, is DGGITQSPKYLFRKEGQNVTLSCEQNLNHDAMYWYRQDPGQGLRLIYYSQIVNDFQKGDIAEGYSVSREKKESFPLTVTSAQKNPTAFYLCASTDSFNQPQHFGDGTRLSIL.

The rearrangement links TRBV5-6 to TRBJ2-7, with a possible D match to TRBD1 (6 bases). The germline V gene has CDR1 SGHDT and CDR2 YYEEEE. The CDR3 totals 18 residues. V lost 4 bases and J 1 base, leaving 24 bases between the germline ends. The DNA of the CDR3 is TGTGCCAGCAGCCTGAGCTGGGACACAGACCCCGCATCCTACGAGCAGTACGTC. This translates into CASSLSWDTDPASYEQYV.

The chain joins TRBV10-3 to TRBJ2-1; the match to TRBD2 covers 10 bases. The CDR3 consists of 18 residues. The germline V gene has CDR1 ENHRY and CDR2 SYGVKD. Trimming cost V 4 bases and J 0 bases; bases outside gene matches: 9. The chain's CDR3 is CAISVRETSGASYNEQFF. CDR3 DNA: TGTGCCATCAGTGTCCGGGAAACTAGCGGGGCCTCCTACAATGAGCAGTTCTTC.

The chain is built from TRBV6-1 and TRBJ1-5, with D possibly being TRBD1 (5 bases). CDR3 size: 14 residues. The V and J ends lost 7 bases and 7 bases respectively, with 17 bases between them. In germline, CDR1 is MNHNS, CDR2 SASEGT. CDR3 DNA: TGTGCCAGCAACCTAAGGAGGGGCGAGCAGCCCCAGCATTTT. Protein product: CASNLRRGEQPQHF.

The rearrangement links TRBV6-5 to TRBJ2-1; D is unresolved. The CDR3 extends over 14 amino acids. Germline V gene lookup returns CDR1 MNHEY and CDR2 SVGAGI. Trimming removed 7 bases at V and 3 bases at J, with 13 bases between. For the CDR3, the DNA is TGTGCCAGCAAACACCGAGACAACTACAATGAGCAGTTCTTC. It codes for CASKHRDNYNEQFF.

This clone was seen a few times. This chain links TRBV6-1 with TRBJ1-1; D is ambiguous. V lost 4 bases and J 8 bases, leaving 14 bases between the germline ends. This CDR3 has 13 residues. Germline V gives CDR1 MNHNS, CDR2 SASEGT. CDR3 nucleotides: TGTGCCAGCAGTGTATCTGGGCTGGGCGAAGCTTTCTTT. This codes for CASSVSGLGEAFF.